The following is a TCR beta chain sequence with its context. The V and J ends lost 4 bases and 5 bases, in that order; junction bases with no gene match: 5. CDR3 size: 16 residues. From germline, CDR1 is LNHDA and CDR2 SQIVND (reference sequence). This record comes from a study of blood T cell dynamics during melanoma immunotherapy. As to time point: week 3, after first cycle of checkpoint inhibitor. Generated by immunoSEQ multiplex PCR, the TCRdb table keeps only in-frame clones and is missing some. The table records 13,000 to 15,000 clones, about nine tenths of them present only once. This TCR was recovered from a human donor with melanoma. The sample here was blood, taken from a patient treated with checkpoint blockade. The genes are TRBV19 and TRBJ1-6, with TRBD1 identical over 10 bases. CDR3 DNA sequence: TGTGCCAGTAGTAGGGACAGGGGTTTCGATAATTCACCCCTCCACTTT. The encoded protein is CASSRDRGFDNSPLHF.